Listed here are 28 T cell receptor beta chains from one sample, sequenced in a study of T cell responses to AZD1222 COVID-19 vaccine. The assay was immunoSEQ multiplex PCR, and TCRdb's table has in-frame clones only and misses some. The table includes about 130,000 clones, more than 85% detected once. The source material was peripheral blood, sampled on day 0 of AZD1222 vaccination. These receptor sequences come from an adult in good health.

As to this clone: Other DNA sequences in the same sample also yield this CDR3. The chain uses TRBV6-5 and TRBJ1-1; D possibly corresponds to TRBD1 (5 bases). The CDR3 sequence is 12 residues long. V was trimmed by 3 bases and J by 5 bases, leaving 7 bases between them. CDR1 MNHEY and CDR2 SVGAGI come from the germline V gene. The CDR3 protein is CASSYGGTEAFF. CDR3 coding DNA: TGTGCCAGCAGTTATGGGGGAACTGAAGCTTTCTTT.

The J gene is TRBJ1-1, the V gene TRBV5-1; a possible D gene is TRBD1 (6 bases). CDR3 length equals 15 residues. The V gene lost 3 bases and the J gene lost 1 base, with 13 bases spanning the gap. Germline CDR1 reads SGHRS; CDR2 reads YFSETQ. This chain's CDR3 is CASSSSPQGNTEAFF. CDR3 coding DNA: TGCGCCAGCAGCTCCAGTCCACAGGGGAACACTGAAGCTTTCTTT.

This clone was recorded only once. CDR3 bases: TGTGCTAGTGGTTTGGACGGGACAGGGGGGAACACCATATATTTT. Its protein product is CASGLDGTGGNTIYF. The chain carries TRBV12-5 and TRBJ1-3; 11 positions match TRBD1. Germline CDR1 is LGHNT and CDR2 is FRNRAP. V gave up 1 base and J gave up 7 bases; unmatched junction bases: 3. This CDR3 is built from 15 residues.

The chain uses TRBV14 and TRBJ1-2, with a possible D match to TRBD1 (6 bases). Germline lookup yields CDR1 SGHDN and CDR2 FVKESK. The V and J ends lost 4 bases and 2 bases respectively, with 8 bases between them. The CDR3 runs 13 residues. CDR3 region: CASSPGVNYGYTF. CDR3 coding DNA: TGTGCCAGCAGCCCAGGGGTCAACTATGGCTACACCTTC.

The chain is built from TRBV5-1 and TRBJ1-3, with D unresolved. The CDR3 has 12 amino acids. CDR1 and CDR2 from the germline V gene are SGHRS and YFSETQ. The germline V and J ends were trimmed by 4 bases and 3 bases, with 5 bases remaining between them. CDR3 sequence (DNA): TGCGCCAGCAGCCCTGATGGAAACACCATATATTTT. Protein sequence: CASSPDGNTIYF.

CDR3 DNA sequence: TGTGCCAGCAGCTTAGGGGCAGGTTCTGGAAACACCATATATTTT. Its protein product is CASSLGAGSGNTIYF. The genes are TRBV7-9 and TRBJ1-3, with D unresolved. In germline, CDR1 is SEHNR, CDR2 FQNEAQ (reference sequence). V dropped 1 base and J dropped 1 base, with 8 bases sitting between them. The CDR3 covers 15 residues. The full variable domain, completed using reference TRBV7-9 and TRBJ1-3, is DTGVSQNPRHKITKRGQNVTFRCDPISEHNRLYWYRQTLGQGPEFLTYFQNEAQLEKSRLLSDRFSAERPKGSFSTLEIQRTEQGDSAMYLCASSLGAGSGNTIYFGEGSWLTVV.

V is TRBV3-1 (or the pseudogene TRBV3-2) and J is TRBJ2-3, with 10 bases aligning to TRBD2. CDR1 and CDR2 from the germline V gene are LGHDT and YNNKEL (reference sequence). The ends lost 4 bases at V and 6 bases at J; junction bases unmatched: 4. The CDR3 loop spans 14 amino acids. For the CDR3, the DNA is TGTGCCAGCAGCCCTAGCGGGAGCGGTGATACGCAGTATTTT. Translation gives CASSPSGSGDTQYF.

V gene TRBV6-1 combines with J gene TRBJ1-4, with D hard to call. This CDR3 comprises 11 residues. Looked up from germline, CDR1 is MNHNS and CDR2 is SASEGT. Trimming took off 1 base at V and 13 bases at J, with 7 bases between the two ends. The CDR3 loop reads CASSEVGILFF. The DNA for the CDR3 is TGTGCCAGCAGTGAAGTGGGAATACTGTTTTTT.

The CDR3 coding sequence is TGCGCCAGCAGCTTGATGTCACCCTTTTCGAACACTGAAGCTTTCTTT. It encodes CASSLMSPFSNTEAFF. V is TRBV5-1 and J is TRBJ1-1; D unclear. CDR1 and CDR2 (germline): SGHRS, YFSETQ. Trimming removed 1 base from V and 1 base from J, with 14 bases in between. The length of the CDR3 is 16 residues.

This rearrangement joins TRBV19 to TRBJ1-5, with D unresolved. In germline, CDR1 is LNHDA, CDR2 SQIVND (reference sequence). CDR3 length: 16 amino acids. With 0 bases removed from V and 0 bases from J, the gap between germline ends came to 9 bases. CDR3 DNA sequence: TGTGCCAGTAGTATAGAAAGGGTGTATAGCAATCAGCCCCAGCATTTT. This translates into CASSIERVYSNQPQHF.

The chain is built from TRBV5-1 and TRBJ1-1; D gene unclear. The germline gives CDR1 SGHRS, CDR2 YFSETQ. The CDR3 runs to 14 residues. Trimming pared 1 base from V and 1 base from J, leaving 8 bases between. For the CDR3, the DNA is TGCGCCAGCAGCTTGATACCGGGGAACACTGAAGCTTTCTTT. Its translation is CASSLIPGNTEAFF. The whole variable domain, filled in from reference TRBV5-1 and TRBJ1-1, reads KAGVTQTPRYLIKTRGQQVTLSCSPISGHRSVSWYQQTPGQGLQFLFEYFSETQRNKGNFPGRFSGRQFSNSRSEMNVSTLELGDSALYLCASSLIPGNTEAFFGQGTRLTVV.

This chain links TRBV11-2 with TRBJ1-4, with a tentative D call TRBD1 (5 bases). The CDR3 consists of 16 residues. CDR1 and CDR2 (germline): SGHAT, FQNNGV. The ends were cut back, 6 bases at V and 7 bases at J, with 21 bases in the middle. CDR3 sequence: CASRSLRTKASEKLFF. The CDR3 coding sequence is TGTGCCAGCAGGTCCTTACGGACAAAGGCCAGTGAAAAACTGTTTTTT.

The count of this clone is one. This chain joins TRBV5-1 and TRBJ2-1, with D tentatively TRBD2 (6 bases). With 4 bases removed from V and 7 bases from J, the gap between germline ends came to 21 bases. The CDR3 is made up of 16 amino acids. Germline V gene data show CDR1 as SGHRS and CDR2 as YFSETQ. CDR3 bases: TGCGCCAGCAGCCCGACTCTTGGGGGAGGTGGTAATGAGCAGTTCTTC. It is translated as CASSPTLGGGGNEQFF. Based on the CDR3 plus reference TRBV5-1 and TRBJ2-1, the full variable domain is KAGVTQTPRYLIKTRGQQVTLSCSPISGHRSVSWYQQTPGQGLQFLFEYFSETQRNKGNFPGRFSGRQFSNSRSEMNVSTLELGDSALYLCASSPTLGGGGNEQFFGPGTRLTVL.

The V call is TRBV5-1, the J call TRBJ2-1; D not resolved. Trimming removed 0 bases from V and 0 bases from J, with 7 bases in between. The CDR3 extends over 15 amino acids. The germline gives CDR1 SGHRS, CDR2 YFSETQ. CDR3 bases: TGCGCCAGCAGCTTGGGGTTAAGCTCCTACAATGAGCAGTTCTTC. Translated: CASSLGLSSYNEQFF.

The chain recombines TRBV19 with TRBJ2-7, with D unresolved. Per germline, CDR1 LNHDA and CDR2 SQIVND (reference sequence). Trimming pared 9 bases from V and 0 bases from J, leaving 15 bases between. The CDR3 sequence is 14 residues long. CDR3 protein: CASKIGFRSYEQYF. CDR3 in DNA: TGTGCCAGCAAGATCGGGTTCCGCTCCTACGAGCAGTACTTC.

The gene calls are TRBV2 and TRBJ2-7; D is possibly TRBD1 (5 bases). V gave up 5 bases and J gave up 3 bases, with 8 bases separating them. Germline V lookup: CDR1 SNHLY, CDR2 FYNNEI. The CDR3 is 12 residues long. The CDR3 protein is CASSQGNYEQYF. In nucleotides, the CDR3 is TGTGCCAGCAGTCAGGGCAACTACGAGCAGTACTTC.

V usage is TRBV27 and J usage is TRBJ2-7; D not resolved. The V end lost 5 bases, the J end lost 5 bases, and 13 bases lay between the germline ends. The CDR3 loop spans 13 amino acids. The germline V gene has CDR1 MNHEY and CDR2 SMNVEV (reference sequence). The CDR3 nucleotides are TGTGCCAGCAGTCTCGGACCTAAAGACGAGCAGTACTTC. It is translated as CASSLGPKDEQYF.

The chain is built from TRBV4-2 and TRBJ1-4, with D tentatively TRBD1 (5 bases). The CDR3 covers 15 residues. Trimming took off 0 bases at V and 8 bases at J, with 13 bases between the two ends. Per germline, CDR1 LGHNA and CDR2 YNFKEQ. The CDR3 nucleotides are TGTGCCAGCAGCCAAGAGAGGGGATATTTGGAAAAACTGTTTTTT. Protein product: CASSQERGYLEKLFF.

This clone showed up just once. V and J are TRBV12-3 or TRBV12-4 and TRBJ1-2, with D hard to call. Trimming pared 3 bases from V and 5 bases from J, leaving 10 bases between. The CDR3 extends over 13 amino acids. Written as DNA, the CDR3 is TGTGCCAGCAGTTTTAGGACTGGGTATGGCTACACCTTC. It is translated as CASSFRTGYGYTF.

In its sample, this clone was seen once. The gene calls are TRBV3-1 (or the pseudogene TRBV3-2) and TRBJ1-6; weak D call: TRBD1 (6 bases). The CDR3 totals 17 residues. The V gene's germline CDR1 is LGHDT and CDR2 YNNKEL (reference sequence). The V gene lost 0 bases and the J gene lost 6 bases, with 15 bases spanning the gap. The CDR3: CASSQEAGGDSNSPLHF. CDR3 in DNA: TGTGCCAGCAGCCAAGAAGCTGGGGGCGATAGTAATTCACCCCTCCACTTT.

The chain couples TRBV20-1 to TRBJ1-2; D gene uncertain. V shed 5 bases and J shed 4 bases, with 5 bases lying between them. The CDR3 loop spans 10 amino acids. Germline V gives CDR1 DFQATT, CDR2 SNEGSKA (reference sequence). The CDR3, as DNA: TGCAGTGCTTATGGCTATGGCTACACCTTC. Protein sequence: CSAYGYGYTF.

J is TRBJ1-1 and V is TRBV30; 9 bases match TRBD1. Trimming at V came to 3 bases and at J to 4 bases, leaving 6 bases not matched to a gene. CDR1 GTSNPN and CDR2 SVGIG come from the germline V gene (reference sequence). This CDR3 spans 14 amino acids. In nucleotides, the CDR3 is TGTGCCTGGAGCGGACAGGGGCGGGTCACTGAAGCTTTCTTT. Protein sequence: CAWSGQGRVTEAFF.

V and J are TRBV3-1 (or the pseudogene TRBV3-2) and TRBJ2-3; 9 positions agree with TRBD2. The trim removed 4 bases at V and 0 bases at J, leaving 2 bases unmatched. CDR3 length: 15 amino acids. Germline assignment: CDR1 LGHDT and CDR2 YNNKEL (reference sequence). CDR3 region: CASSPREGSTDTQYF. Written as DNA, the CDR3 is TGTGCCAGCAGCCCGCGGGAGGGAAGCACAGATACGCAGTATTTT.

J is TRBJ1-1 and V is TRBV20-1; D is ambiguous. The CDR3 loop spans 11 amino acids. CDR1 is DFQATT and CDR2 is SNEGSKA in the germline V gene (reference sequence). V was trimmed by 4 bases and J by 8 bases, leaving 11 bases between them. CDR3 DNA sequence: TGCAGTGCTATGGGCGGAACCGAAGCTTTCTTT. It encodes CSAMGGTEAFF.

This clone is a singleton in its sample. This chain links TRBV5-1 with TRBJ2-6; no clear D gene. Trimming took off 0 bases at V and 4 bases at J, with 8 bases between the two ends. The CDR3 is 15 amino acids. Germline V lookup: CDR1 SGHRS, CDR2 YFSETQ. The CDR3 DNA is TGCGCCAGCAGCTTGGATACCTCCGGGGCCAACGTCCTGACTTTC. Its translation: CASSLDTSGANVLTF.

The chain uses TRBV30 and TRBJ2-7, with unresolved D. Trimming removed 3 bases from V and 3 bases from J, with 15 bases in between. Germline CDR1 is GTSNPN and CDR2 is SVGIG (reference sequence). This CDR3 is built from 14 residues. CDR3 DNA sequence: TGTGCCTGGAGCGCGAAGGGCACGCACTACGAGCAGTACTTC. Translating it yields CAWSAKGTHYEQYF.

The rearrangement uses TRBV5-4 and TRBJ1-2; 7 bases agree with TRBD1. V lost 1 base and J lost 6; bases outside the gene matches: 9. This CDR3 has 15 residues. The germline CDR1 and CDR2 sequences are SGHNT and YYREEE (reference sequence). The CDR3 nucleotides read TGTGCCAGCAGCTTGAGTCCAGGGGGATTGGATGGCTACACCTTC. Its translation: CASSLSPGGLDGYTF.

The V call is TRBV23-1, the J call TRBJ1-2, with no clear D. TRBV23-1 is an ORF, with its function uncertain. This CDR3 is built from 15 residues. Trimming removed 0 bases from V and 2 bases from J, with 10 bases in between. CDR3 in DNA: TGCGCCAGCAGTCAATCGTTTCGTGAAAACTATGGCTACACCTTC. This gives the protein CASSQSFRENYGYTF.